This T cell receptor (beta chain) derives from a study of blood T cell repertoires in COVID-19. Study summary: T cells, B-cell-depleted T cells, or PBMCs supplied cDNA or gDNA.

V lost 4 bases, J lost 7 bases, and 10 bases stayed unmatched. The CDR3 is 17 amino acids. Germline V CDR1 and CDR2: MGHRA, YSYEKL. Generated by immunoSEQ multiplex PCR, the TCRdb table keeps only in-frame clones and is missing some. The sample carries about 300,000 clones, approximately 89% recorded once. A Seattle source enrolled patients during active infection and followed them longitudinally. V and J are TRBV4-1 and TRBJ1-6; 10 bases line up with TRBD1. Sequences were obtained from peripheral blood. This TCR came from a woman aged 25-40 years with COVID-19, enrolled during active disease. CDR3 sequence: CASSLGTGDGFNSPLHF. The DNA of the CDR3 is TGCGCCAGCAGCCTCGGGACAGGGGATGGATTCAATTCACCCCTCCACTTT.